Below, 28 T cell receptor beta chains from the same sample are listed, as sequenced in a study of glioma-infiltrating T cells after dendritic cell vaccination. The time point is: after dendritic cell vaccination, including at tumor progression/relapse. The repertoire was sequenced with immunoSEQ multiplex PCR; TCRdb's copy has only in-frame clones and lacks some. The sample records fewer than 11,000 clones, 81% being singletons. The specimen comprised blood, sampled after dendritic cell vaccination. The receptors were sampled from a human donor with glioblastoma.

This clone is categorized as large. The chain uses TRBV2 and TRBJ1-1, with 7 bases identical to TRBD1. The V segment lost 7 bases and the J segment 4 bases; nucleotides outside the gene matches: 12. Germline loops: CDR1 SNHLY, CDR2 FYNNEI. There are 15 residues in the CDR3. CDR3 amino acids: CASTGTEAESTEAFF. DNA for the CDR3: TGTGCCAGCACCGGGACAGAAGCGGAATCCACTGAAGCTTTCTTT.

This clone was observed once. V gene TRBV5-5 combines with J gene TRBJ1-5; 11 bases align to TRBD1. From germline, CDR1 is SGHKS and CDR2 YYEKEE (reference sequence). Trimming removed 0 bases from V and 5 bases from J; junction bases left unmatched: 4. The CDR3 totals 16 residues. The CDR3 region has the DNA TGTGCCAGCAGCTTGGCTGGGACAGGGGGGTATCAGCCCCAGCATTTT. Its protein product is CASSLAGTGGYQPQHF. Together with reference TRBV5-5 and TRBJ1-5, the CDR3 gives the full variable domain: DAGVTQSPTHLIKTRGQQVTLRCSPISGHKSVSWYQQVLGQGPQFIFQYYEKEERGRGNFPDRFSARQFPNYSSELNVNALLLGDSALYLCASSLAGTGGYQPQHFGDGTRLSIL.

The genes are TRBV29-1 and TRBJ1-4, with 9 bases identical to TRBD1. The junction had 6 bases not matched to a gene; V was cut back by 6 bases and J by 7 bases. This CDR3 contains 13 residues. Germline V gene sequence: CDR1 SQVTM, CDR2 ANQGSEA. The CDR3 region is CSVPGQGTEKLFF. The CDR3 DNA is TGCAGCGTGCCGGGACAGGGAACTGAAAAACTGTTTTTT. Based on the CDR3 plus reference TRBV29-1 and TRBJ1-4, the full variable domain is SAVISQKPSRDICQRGTSLTIQCQVDSQVTMMFWYRQQPGQSLTLIATANQGSEATYESGFVIDKFPISRPNLTFSTLTVSNMSPEDSSIYLCSVPGQGTEKLFFGSGTQLSVL.

The chain combines TRBV9 with TRBJ2-2; 9 nucleotides match TRBD1. Germline assignment: CDR1 SGDLS and CDR2 YYNGEE. This CDR3 has 15 amino acids. V was clipped by 0 bases and J by 7 bases; unmatched bases: 4. This chain's CDR3 is CASSVEDRGGGELFF. The CDR3, as DNA: TGTGCCAGCAGCGTAGAGGACAGGGGCGGCGGGGAGCTGTTTTTT.

This chain uses TRBV2 with TRBJ1-1, with D uncertain. This CDR3 region has 13 residues. The germline V gene has CDR1 SNHLY and CDR2 FYNNEI. Trimming took 3 bases from V and 7 from J, leaving 12 bases between them. The CDR3 protein is CASSDEGWGEAFF. The DNA for the CDR3 is TGTGCCAGCAGTGACGAGGGATGGGGTGAAGCTTTCTTT.

The V and J genes are TRBV18 and TRBJ1-4; D not resolved. V was shortened by 6 bases and J by 0 bases, with 20 bases between the two germline ends. The CDR3 runs to 18 residues. Germline loops: CDR1 KGHSH, CDR2 LQKENI. The CDR3 is CASSRTGRVKATNEKLFF. In nucleotides, the CDR3 is TGTGCCAGCTCTCGCACGGGAAGGGTGAAGGCAACTAATGAAAAACTGTTTTTT.

The chain carries TRBV4-1 and TRBJ1-2; the D is unclear. The CDR3 sequence is 17 residues long. With 3 bases removed from V and 0 bases from J, the gap between germline ends came to 17 bases. Germline CDR1 and CDR2: MGHRA and YSYEKL. CDR3 DNA: TGCGCCAGCAGCCATCCGGGTTTCAATCCCACTAACTATGGCTACACCTTC. Its translation: CASSHPGFNPTNYGYTF.

The rearrangement joins TRBV9 to TRBJ1-1, with 11 bases identical to TRBD1. Germline assignment: CDR1 SGDLS and CDR2 YYNGEE. The CDR3 has 15 amino acids. With 3 bases clipped from V and 6 bases from J, the junction kept 7 bases outside the gene matches. In nucleotides, the CDR3 is TGTGCCAGCAGCGAACTGGGACAGGGGGTCGCTGAAGCTTTCTTT. It yields the protein CASSELGQGVAEAFF.

The chain uses TRBV9 and TRBJ2-1; D might be TRBD1 (5 bases). CDR3 size: 12 residues. The V and J ends lost 4 bases and 15 bases respectively, with 17 bases between them. Germline V gene data show CDR1 as SGDLS and CDR2 as YYNGEE. The CDR3 coding sequence is TGTGCCAGCAGCCCGAAGACAGACTCAGGGTTCTTC. Its translation: CASSPKTDSGFF.

The rearrangement joins TRBV5-4 to TRBJ2-2; 7 bases fit TRBD2. The CDR3 totals 16 residues. CDR1 is SGHNT and CDR2 is YYREEE in the germline V gene (reference sequence). V was clipped by 4 bases and J by 6 bases; unmatched bases: 12. The CDR3 DNA follows: TGTGCCAGCAGCGATGGGGGTCTAGCGGCGGCCGGGGAGCTGTTTTTT. Protein sequence: CASSDGGLAAAGELFF.

This chain joins TRBV7-2 and TRBJ2-5; TRBD2 aligns across 8 bases. The CDR3 length is 15 residues. Germline V gene data show CDR1 as SGHTA and CDR2 as FQGNSA. With V trimmed by 4 bases and J by 2 bases, 6 bases remained unmatched. In DNA form, the CDR3 reads TGTGCCAGCAGCTCATCGGGACTAGGACAAGAGACCCAGTACTTC. Protein: CASSSSGLGQETQYF.

The chain is built from TRBV7-9 and TRBJ1-1; 9 positions agree with TRBD1. The CDR3 is 15 amino acids. Germline assignment: CDR1 SEHNR and CDR2 FQNEAQ (reference sequence). V was clipped by 5 bases and J by 0 bases; unmatched bases: 4. The CDR3 spells CASSPGQGMNTEAFF. The CDR3 nucleotides read TGTGCCAGCAGCCCCGGACAGGGGATGAACACTGAAGCTTTCTTT. Full variable domain (outside the CDR3, taken from reference TRBV7-9 and TRBJ1-1): DTGVSQNPRHKITKRGQNVTFRCDPISEHNRLYWYRQTLGQGPEFLTYFQNEAQLEKSRLLSDRFSAERPKGSFSTLEIQRTEQGDSAMYLCASSPGQGMNTEAFFGQGTRLTVV.

This clone was observed a few times. This chain joins TRBV5-1 and TRBJ2-2; D is uncertain. This CDR3 region has 15 residues. Germline V lookup: CDR1 SGHRS, CDR2 YFSETQ. Trimming pared 0 bases from V and 3 bases from J, leaving 9 bases between. The CDR3 reads CASSLGATHTGELFF. The CDR3, as DNA: TGCGCCAGCAGCTTGGGGGCGACCCACACCGGGGAGCTGTTTTTT.

This chain uses TRBV7-9 with TRBJ2-7; TRBD2 agrees at 10 bases. The CDR3 is 14 residues long. CDR1 and CDR2 (germline): SEHNR, FQNEAQ (reference sequence). The trim removed 5 bases at V and 2 bases at J, leaving 3 bases unmatched. The CDR3 nucleotides are TGTGCCAGCAGCATACTAGCGGGGACCTACGAGCAGTACTTC. It translates to CASSILAGTYEQYF. Combining the CDR3 with reference TRBV7-9 and TRBJ2-7 gives the whole variable domain DTGVSQNPRHKITKRGQNVTFRCDPISEHNRLYWYRQTLGQGPEFLTYFQNEAQLEKSRLLSDRFSAERPKGSFSTLEIQRTEQGDSAMYLCASSILAGTYEQYFGPGTRLTVT.

The CDR3 sequence is CASSLSGGSNQPQHF. The CDR3, as DNA: TGTGCCAGCAGCTTGTCGGGGGGTAGCAATCAGCCCCAGCATTTT. The chain recombines TRBV7-3 with TRBJ1-5; a weak D match, TRBD1 (5 bases). This CDR3 has 15 residues. Trimming left V 3 bases short and J 0 bases short, with 9 bases between. The germline CDR1 and CDR2 sequences are SGHTA and FQGTGA.

The chain combines TRBV27 with TRBJ2-3, with TRBD2 matching 10 bases. The CDR3 has 16 residues. V shed 8 bases, J shed 0 bases, and the junction held 8 bases outside the gene matches. Germline V lookup: CDR1 MNHEY, CDR2 SMNVEV (reference sequence). CDR3 region: CASCSLAGVSTDTQYF. The CDR3 DNA is TGTGCCAGCTGTAGTCTAGCGGGAGTCAGCACAGATACGCAGTATTTT.

This chain links TRBV27 with TRBJ1-2, with D perhaps TRBD1 (6 bases). The CDR3 has 15 residues. Germline CDR1 reads MNHEY; CDR2 reads SMNVEV (reference sequence). V dropped 4 bases and J dropped 4 bases, with 16 bases sitting between them. For the CDR3, the DNA is TGTGCCAGCAGTTGGGATCTACAGGGCGGCTATGGCTACACCTTC. As protein: CASSWDLQGGYGYTF.

This clone was detected once. In DNA form, the CDR3 reads TGTGCCTGGAGTGTGGGAGCGCTTAACTATGGCTACACCTTC. Amino acids: CAWSVGALNYGYTF. The rearrangement uses TRBV30 and TRBJ1-2; D unresolved. Germline loops: CDR1 GTSNPN, CDR2 SVGIG (reference sequence). V dropped 0 bases and J dropped 1 base, with 9 bases sitting between them. This CDR3 contains 14 residues.

In the case of this clone: The same CDR3 is also encoded by other DNA sequences in this sample. This chain connects TRBV30 to TRBJ2-7; D perhaps matches TRBD2 (6 bases). The CDR3 is 13 residues long. Germline CDR1 is GTSNPN and CDR2 is SVGIG (reference sequence). The ends were cut back, 2 bases at V and 4 bases at J, with 12 bases in the middle. The CDR3 nucleotides are TGTGCCTGGAGTACGGGGGACGGGTACGAGCAGTACTTC. Its translation: CAWSTGDGYEQYF.

J is TRBJ1-5 and V is TRBV7-9; D might be TRBD1 (6 bases). Germline values: CDR1 SEHNR, CDR2 FQNEAQ (reference sequence). Trimming stripped 5 bases from V and 3 bases from J, with 11 bases between. The CDR3 covers 14 residues. The CDR3 region is CASSKDSFNQPQHF. The CDR3 DNA reads as TGTGCCAGCAGCAAGGACAGTTTCAATCAGCCCCAGCATTTT.

V is TRBV6-5 and J is TRBJ1-3; 7 bases line up with TRBD1. Germline CDR1 MNHEY, CDR2 SVGAGI. The CDR3 sequence is 14 residues long. J gave up 11 bases and V 6 bases, and 13 bases lay outside the gene matches. The CDR3 sequence is CASRDPGQNFPIYF. The CDR3 DNA sequence: TGTGCCAGCAGAGATCCGGGACAGAATTTCCCCATATATTTT.

The chain uses TRBV30 and TRBJ1-5; maybe TRBD1 (6 bases). This CDR3 is built from 14 residues. Germline V gene lookup returns CDR1 GTSNPN and CDR2 SVGIG (reference sequence). Trimming cost V 2 bases and J 6 bases, with 14 bases left between them. CDR3 in DNA: TGTGCCTGGAGTAGAACCAGGGGCGGTCAGCCCCAGCATTTT. It yields the protein CAWSRTRGGQPQHF.

The chain links TRBV19 to TRBJ1-5; 8 bases are shared with TRBD1. The CDR3 has 12 amino acids. The V gene's germline CDR1 is LNHDA and CDR2 SQIVND (reference sequence). The trim removed 7 bases at V and 7 bases at J, leaving 3 bases unmatched. The CDR3 reads CASTDRGQPQHF. The CDR3 region has the DNA TGTGCCAGTACAGACAGGGGCCAGCCCCAGCATTTT.

V gene TRBV27 combines with J gene TRBJ2-1; TRBD2 aligns across 9 bases. Germline-derived CDR1 and CDR2 are MNHEY and SMNVEV (reference sequence). The CDR3 runs 15 residues. The J segment lost 2 bases and the V segment lost 10 bases, leaving 9 bases of the junction unmatched. This chain's CDR3 is CATRLGGRAYNEQFF. CDR3 nucleotide sequence: TGTGCCACCAGACTAGGCGGGAGGGCCTACAATGAGCAGTTCTTC.

The table lists this clone with a count of one. The J gene is TRBJ2-3, the V gene TRBV6-4; D possibly corresponds to TRBD2 (6 bases). There are 15 residues in the CDR3. The germline gives CDR1 MRHNA, CDR2 SNTAGT. Trimming shortened V by 0 bases and J by 0 bases, and 7 bases separated the two germline ends. CDR3 protein: CASSDSGGSTDTQYF. CDR3 coding DNA: TGTGCCAGCAGTGACTCCGGGGGTAGCACAGATACGCAGTATTTT.

The chain combines TRBV4-2 with TRBJ1-2; TRBD1 is a possible D gene (6 bases). The germline V and J ends were trimmed by 5 bases and 4 bases, with 20 bases remaining between them. Germline lookup yields CDR1 LGHNA and CDR2 YNFKEQ. CDR3 length: 16 residues. The CDR3, as DNA: TGTGCCAGCAGCTTGGGGGACACCGGCGGAACCTATGGCTACACCTTC. Translated: CASSLGDTGGTYGYTF.

This chain links TRBV19 with TRBJ1-1; D is ambiguous. Germline V gene lookup returns CDR1 LNHDA and CDR2 SQIVND (reference sequence). This CDR3 has 17 amino acids. V dropped 7 bases and J dropped 1 base, with 22 bases sitting between them. The CDR3, as DNA: TGTGCCAGTACTCCCGGGATAGACACCTGGTCGAACACTGAAGCTTTCTTT. Translating it yields CASTPGIDTWSNTEAFF.

V is TRBV11-2 and J is TRBJ1-1; D ambiguous. The CDR3 is 15 amino acids. Germline assignment: CDR1 SGHAT and CDR2 FQNNGV. V shed 3 bases and J shed 4 bases, with 15 bases lying between them. CDR3 nucleotide sequence: TGTGCCAGCAGCTTTACTCCGCTAGGTAGCACTGAAGCTTTCTTT. Its protein is CASSFTPLGSTEAFF.